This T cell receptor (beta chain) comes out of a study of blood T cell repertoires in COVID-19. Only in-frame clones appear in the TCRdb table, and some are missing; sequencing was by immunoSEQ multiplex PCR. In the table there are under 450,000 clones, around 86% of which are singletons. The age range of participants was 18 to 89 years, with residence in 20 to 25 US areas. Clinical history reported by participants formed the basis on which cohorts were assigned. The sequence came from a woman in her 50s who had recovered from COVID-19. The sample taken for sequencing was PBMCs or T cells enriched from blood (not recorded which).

CDR3 nucleotide sequence: TGCGCCAGCAGCCGTCCCTTGGGCGTGGACACCGGGGAGCTGTTTTTT. Protein: CASSRPLGVDTGELFF. The V call is TRBV5-1, the J call TRBJ2-2; D remains ambiguous. The CDR3 runs to 16 residues. V was trimmed by 4 bases and J by 3 bases, leaving 16 bases between them. Germline loops: CDR1 SGHRS, CDR2 YFSETQ.